Reported below is one T cell receptor (beta chain). This entry comes from a study of blood T cell repertoires in COVID-19. About the study: The origin of the acute and convalescent COVID-19 samples was the United States, Italy and Spain. The analysed material was cDNA or gDNA that came from T cells, B-cell-depleted T cells, or PBMCs.

The germline CDR1 and CDR2 sequences are GTSNPN and SVGIG (reference sequence). CDR3 length: 16 amino acids. The V and J ends lost 0 bases and 2 bases, in that order; junction bases with no gene match: 7. Seattle enrolled patients during active infection and tracked them longitudinally. Under the authors' procedure: Using reference gene primer amplification, nucleated cell counts were estimated. The data were produced by immunoSEQ multiplex PCR, yet TCRdb's version contains in-frame clones alone and is incomplete. V and J calls and clone size are as listed in that table; D and trimming were resolved from the DNA. This table holds approximately 390,000 clones, more than 75% found once.

Material for sequencing was peripheral blood. This receptor was identified in a woman in her sixties with COVID-19, enrolled during active disease. The rearrangement joins TRBV30 to TRBJ1-5; the match to TRBD1 covers 7 bases. Here the CDR3 reads CAWSVLGGKGNQPQHF. The CDR3 nucleotides read TGTGCCTGGAGTGTTTTAGGGGGCAAGGGCAATCAGCCCCAGCATTTT.